What follows are 9 T cell receptor beta chains derived from one specimen sequenced in a study of cytomegalovirus exposure and HLA in healthy donors. Use of 60 Vbeta and 13 Jbeta primers characterized the PCR. Sequencing used immunoSEQ multiplex PCR; TCRdb keeps in-frame clones, though not all of them. The ten most abundant clones cover approximately 1.6% of a sample with about 130,000 clones. Sequencing used PBMCs. These receptor sequences come from a man between 18 and 29 years old in good health and CMV-seronegative.

V is TRBV11-3 and J is TRBJ1-3; possibly TRBD1 for D (6 bases). Germline V gene sequence: CDR1 SGHNT, CDR2 YENEEA. The V gene lost 5 bases and the J gene lost 3 bases, with 11 bases spanning the gap. CDR3 length equals 14 residues. CDR3 sequence: CASSLSGVGNTIYF. Written as DNA, the CDR3 is TGTGCCAGCAGCCTCTCAGGGGTTGGAAACACCATATATTTT.

The rearrangement uses TRBV19 and TRBJ1-4, with D uncertain. Looked up from germline, CDR1 is LNHDA and CDR2 is SQIVND (reference sequence). V gave up 1 base and J gave up 0 bases, with 3 bases separating them. The CDR3 is 14 residues long. DNA of the CDR3: TGTGCCAGTAGTATAGCCGCAACTAATGAAAAACTGTTTTTT. It yields the protein CASSIAATNEKLFF.

V gene TRBV28 combines with J gene TRBJ1-2, with 7 bases aligning to TRBD1. The J segment lost 4 bases and the V segment lost 5 bases, leaving 7 bases of the junction unmatched. Looked up from germline, CDR1 is MDHEN and CDR2 is SYDVKM. The CDR3 spans 14 residues. Here the CDR3 DNA reads TGTGCCAGCAGTGTACTGGGACAGCTCTATGGCTACACCTTC. Encoded protein: CASSVLGQLYGYTF.

Points on this clone: Its ends do not fully match the called genes, so a read error is possible. The chain carries TRBV6-4 and TRBJ1-1; TRBD1 matches at 7 bases. CDR1 and CDR2 from the germline V gene are MRHNA and SNTAGT. CDR3 length equals 15 residues. The CDR3 sequence is CASSETGAEDTKAFF. CDR3 bases: TGTGCCAGCAGTGAAACAGGGGCGGAGGACACTAAAGCTTTCTTT.

V and J are TRBV7-3 and TRBJ2-1; 11 nucleotides line up with TRBD2. The CDR3 has 14 residues. Germline V gives CDR1 SGHTA, CDR2 FQGTGA. After removal of 5 bases from V and 8 bases from J, the junction contained 5 bases not matched to a gene. The CDR3 loop reads CASSLTSGSYEQFF. The DNA for the CDR3 is TGTGCCAGCAGCCTCACTAGCGGGAGCTATGAGCAGTTCTTC.

This chain joins TRBV15 and TRBJ2-7, with D uncertain. From germline, CDR1 is LNHNV and CDR2 YYDKDF (reference sequence). This CDR3 has 13 residues. Trimming shortened V by 5 bases and J by 3 bases, and 11 bases separated the two germline ends. The CDR3, as DNA: TGTGCCACCAGCTGGGCAACGAACTACGAGCAGTACTTC. It translates to CATSWATNYEQYF.

The chain recombines TRBV30 with TRBJ2-1; 7 nucleotides align to TRBD1. This CDR3 has 16 residues. The germline V gene has CDR1 GTSNPN and CDR2 SVGIG (reference sequence). With 1 base clipped from V and 8 bases from J, the junction kept 14 bases outside the gene matches. The CDR3 loop reads CAWSGDTGDRVYEQFF. In nucleotides, the CDR3 is TGTGCCTGGAGTGGGGACACAGGGGACCGGGTCTATGAGCAGTTCTTC.

This rearrangement joins TRBV7-3 to TRBJ2-5; TRBD2 agrees at 8 bases. The CDR3 loop spans 14 amino acids. The J segment lost 1 base and the V segment lost 5 bases, leaving 3 bases of the junction unmatched. Per the germline V gene, CDR1 is SGHTA and CDR2 is FQGTGA. Here the CDR3 DNA reads TGTGCCAGCAGCGCAGGGACTAGCCAAGAGACCCAGTACTTC. This translates into CASSAGTSQETQYF.

The chain employs TRBV28 and TRBJ1-5, with 10 bases fitting TRBD1. J was trimmed by 6 bases and V by 4 bases; bases with no gene match: 6. This CDR3 contains 15 residues. CDR1 is MDHEN and CDR2 is SYDVKM in the germline V gene. This CDR3 is CASSWGQGKSQPQHF. CDR3 sequence (DNA): TGTGCCAGCAGTTGGGGACAGGGGAAAAGTCAGCCCCAGCATTTT.